Described below is a single TCR beta chain sequence and its context. Its antigen is unknown. No qualities accompany the bases; no much larger clone lies one base away. For CDR1 and CDR2, the germline V gene (reference sequence) lists GTSNPN and SVGIG. Unmatched junction bases come to 15, with V trimmed by 0 bases and J by 7 bases. The CDR3 sequence holds 17 residues, the cysteine and phenylalanine included. The read is trimmed to its CDR3 DNA, 51 bases read in frame from base 1. The immunoSEQ Assay, a bias-controlled multiplex PCR, was used to amplify TCRbeta CDR3 regions from genomic DNA. The study's processing was this. The number of nucleated cells in each sample was estimated by amplification of reference gene primers within the assay. To quantify the absolute abundance of each unique TCRbeta CDR3 rearrangement, sequence reads were collapsed and filtered. For each sample, productive Simpson clonality was calculated as the square root of Simpson's diversity index across productive rearrangements. The clones in this table, taken by TCRdb from immuneACCESS, are in-frame only. Not every clone is retained; where verified, under half of the shortfall comes from an unresolved V gene, and the cause of the rest is unknown. V and J calls plus clone size are reproduced from that table; the DNA served to infer D and trimming. The sample table holds about 190,000 clones, of which approximately 86% were seen once. The top ten constitute 2.1% of the sample.

Collaborating institutions collected whole blood in K2EDTA tubes following their own protocols. For TCRbeta analysis, collaborators shipped samples in one of three forms: frozen whole blood, isolated PBMCs, or DNA extracted from either of those sample types. The data originate from a study of blood T cell repertoires in COVID-19 (dated by TCRdb to the early 2020s). General notes on the study: Collaborator samples came from the United States, Italy and Spain and covered acute and convalescent phases of COVID-19. Subjects who had been exposed to COVID-19, were actively infected with it, or had recovered from it provided the deeply sampled blood TCRbeta repertoires that made up the dataset. The prospective study material was composed of cDNA or gDNA derived from T cells, B-cell-depleted T cells, or PBMCs. Samples came from the ongoing ImmuneRACE study (first 160 participants) plus 1,254 subjects from 6 global collaborators. Nearly every sample came with metadata listing a de-identified subject ID, COVID-19 status, age in years and sex. Where available, HLA class I and class II types were taken from metadata supplied by the sample provider and were not determined by assay-based typing. The repertoires were made available in a free public database intended to serve as a resource for research on the immune response to SARS-CoV-2. The investigation overall reported the following: How much clinical and demographic metadata was included differed by source and by participant, and the metadata was provided uncurated.

The TCR was taken from a man aged 65 to 79 with active or convalescent COVID-19. The chain is encoded by TRBV30 joined to TRBJ2-5; 9 central nucleotides agree with TRBD1. What was sequenced was peripheral blood. In nucleotide form, the sequence is TGTGCCTGGAGTGTATATCGTGGAGACAGGGGGAAGCTGACCCAGTACTTC. This translates into CAWSVYRGDRGKLTQYF.